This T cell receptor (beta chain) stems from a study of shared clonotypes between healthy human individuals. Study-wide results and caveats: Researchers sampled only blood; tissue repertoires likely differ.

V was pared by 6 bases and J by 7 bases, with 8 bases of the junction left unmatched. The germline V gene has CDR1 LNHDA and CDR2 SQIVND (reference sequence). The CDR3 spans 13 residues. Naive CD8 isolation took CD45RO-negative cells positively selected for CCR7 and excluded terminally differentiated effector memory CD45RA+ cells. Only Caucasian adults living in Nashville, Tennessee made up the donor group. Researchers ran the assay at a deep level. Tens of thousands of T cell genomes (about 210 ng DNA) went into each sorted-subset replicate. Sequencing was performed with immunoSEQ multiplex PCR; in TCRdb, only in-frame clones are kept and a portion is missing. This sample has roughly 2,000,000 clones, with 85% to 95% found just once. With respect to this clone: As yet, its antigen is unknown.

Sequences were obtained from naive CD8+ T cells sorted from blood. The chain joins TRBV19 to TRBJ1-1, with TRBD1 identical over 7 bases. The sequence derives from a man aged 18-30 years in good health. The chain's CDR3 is CASRYRGGDEAFF. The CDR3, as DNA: TGTGCCAGTAGGTACAGGGGAGGTGATGAAGCTTTCTTT. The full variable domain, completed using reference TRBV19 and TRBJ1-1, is DGGITQSPKYLFRKEGQNVTLSCEQNLNHDAMYWYRQDPGQGLRLIYYSQIVNDFQKGDIAEGYSVSREKKESFPLTVTSAQKNPTAFYLCASRYRGGDEAFFGQGTRLTVV.